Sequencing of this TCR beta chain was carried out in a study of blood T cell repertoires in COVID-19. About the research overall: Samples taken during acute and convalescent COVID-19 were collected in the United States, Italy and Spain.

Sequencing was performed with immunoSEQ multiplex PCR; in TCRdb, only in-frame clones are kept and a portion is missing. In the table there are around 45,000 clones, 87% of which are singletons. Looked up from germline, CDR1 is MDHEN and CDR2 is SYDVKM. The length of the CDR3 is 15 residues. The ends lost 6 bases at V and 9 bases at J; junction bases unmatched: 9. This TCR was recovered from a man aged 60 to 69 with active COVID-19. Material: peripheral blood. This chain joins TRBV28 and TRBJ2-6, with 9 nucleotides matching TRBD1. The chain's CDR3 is CASSPLGQGDNVLTF. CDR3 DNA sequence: TGTGCCAGCAGCCCTCTGGGACAGGGAGACAACGTCCTGACTTTC.